The clone carrying this TCR beta chain appeared a single time. What it binds is not known. Germline V gene lookup returns CDR1 SEHNR and CDR2 FQNEAQ (reference sequence). The V end lost 4 bases, the J end lost 2 bases, and 20 bases lay between the germline ends. The CDR3 runs to 17 residues. This entry comes from a study of graft-versus-host responses after intestinal transplantation. About the research overall: Tacrolimus and steroids were given for around three years to all recipients after anti-thymocyte globulin induction.

Study results and caveats: Patients with graft-donor T cell macrochimerism had high graft-versus-host to host-versus-graft clonal ratios in allografts. Recipient marrow showed GvH clones, some seen first in ileum or blood.

The repertoire was sequenced with immunoSEQ multiplex PCR; TCRdb's copy has only in-frame clones and lacks some. The sample records about 46,000 clones, about 93% being singletons. This sequence was found in a human patient who received an intestinal transplant, so some T cells may come from the graft donor. The specimen was PBMCs, collected about 800 days after a first intestinal transplant, on the day of a second. The chain uses TRBV7-9 and TRBJ2-5; D is undetermined. The CDR3 nucleotides are TGTGCCAGCAGCTATTTTAAGTACGTACGGTTACAAGAGACCCAGTACTTC. It translates to CASSYFKYVRLQETQYF.